This is a list of T cell receptor beta chains from one sample in a study of T cells in localized non-small cell lung cancer. The assay was immunoSEQ multiplex PCR, and TCRdb's table has in-frame clones only and misses some. Here the sample spans 15,000 to 20,000 clones, around 91% being singletons. This specimen was peripheral blood mononuclear cells, taken before any cancer treatment. These receptors originate from a woman between 40 and 69 years old with stage III lung adenocarcinoma. CDR3s include the opening cysteine and the closing phenylalanine or tryptophan. Fields, in order: V gene, clone size, D gene, J gene, CDR3 protein, CDR3 DNA. A D gene is named only where the DNA matches it firmly. Expanded clones are given a class, and other clones once, few, many or no size at all.

>TRBV7-6|-|-|TRBJ1-6
CASSLEANSPLHF
TGTGCCAGCAGCTTAGAGGCTAATTCACCCCTCCACTTT
>TRBV28|-|TRBD2|TRBJ2-1
CASSLTLGASGEIEQFF
TGTGCCAGCAGTTTGACCCTCGGGGCTAGCGGGGAAATTGAGCAGTTCTTC
>TRBV5-1|-|TRBD1|TRBJ2-1
CASSLDIGTGYNEQFF
TGCGCCAGCAGCTTGGACATCGGGACAGGGTACAATGAGCAGTTCTTC
>TRBV6-5|-|TRBD1|TRBJ2-7
CASGTAYEQYF
TGTGCCAGTGGGACAGCCTACGAGCAGTACTTC
>TRBV19|-|-|TRBJ2-3
CASSQGMGTDTQYF
TGTGCCAGTAGCCAGGGAATGGGCACAGATACGCAGTATTTT
>TRBV2|-|-|TRBJ1-3
CASLDGPGNTIYF
TGTGCCAGCCTAGACGGCCCTGGAAACACCATATATTTT
>TRBV5-5|-|-|TRBJ1-3
CASSLTGDTIYF
TGTGCCAGCAGCTTAACGGGGGACACCATATATTTT
>TRBV7-6|-|-|TRBJ1-4
CASSLDGASNEKLFF
TGTGCCAGCAGCTTAGACGGCGCGTCTAATGAAAAACTGTTTTTT
>TRBV18|-|TRBD1|TRBJ1-3
CASSPQGQGAAGNTIYF
TGTGCCAGCTCACCACAGGGACAGGGCGCGGCCGGAAACACCATATATTTT
>TRBV4-1|-|-|TRBJ2-1
CASSPYMARTGYRGNEQFF
TGCGCCAGCAGCCCGTATATGGCGCGAACAGGGTATCGGGGCAATGAGCAGTTCTTC
>TRBV30|-|-|TRBJ2-1
CAWRRGYNEQFF
TGTGCCTGGAGGAGGGGGTACAATGAGCAGTTCTTC
>TRBV15|-|-|TRBJ2-1
CATSRDLGRYNEQFF
TGTGCCACCAGCAGAGATCTAGGACGGTACAATGAGCAGTTCTTC
>TRBV15|-|-|TRBJ1-2
CATSTGEGSSGYTF
TGTGCCACCAGCACCGGGGAGGGTAGCTCGGGCTACACCTTC
>TRBV5-5|-|-|TRBJ1-3
CASSLETGNSGNTIYF
TGTGCCAGCAGCTTGGAAACCGGCAACTCTGGAAACACCATATATTTT
>TRBV9|once|-|TRBJ2-5
CASSANTGYQETQYF
TGTGCCAGCAGCGCCAATACAGGGTACCAAGAGACCCAGTACTTC
>TRBV11-3|once|-|TRBJ1-1
CASSHRGWGPVGGRTEAFF
TGTGCCAGCAGCCACCGTGGCTGGGGGCCGGTGGGAGGGAGGACTGAAGCTTTCTTT
>TRBV15|-|TRBD2|TRBJ2-1
CATSREGWVGLGVKDNEQFF
TGTGCCACCAGCAGAGAGGGGTGGGTAGGACTAGGCGTTAAGGACAATGAGCAGTTCTTC
>TRBV2|few|-|TRBJ2-7
CASTEGYEQYF
TGTGCCAGCACTGAGGGCTACGAGCAGTACTTC
>TRBV11-1|-|-|TRBJ2-7
CASSDRVHLEQYF
TGTGCCAGCAGCGATCGGGTCCATCTCGAGCAGTACTTC
>TRBV5-5|-|-|TRBJ1-1
CASSLGAEAFF
TGTGCCAGCAGCTTGGGGGCGGAGGCTTTCTTT
>TRBV25-1|-|-|TRBJ2-7
CASSEDWGVLSEQYF
TGTGCCAGCAGTGAAGATTGGGGGGTCCTCTCCGAGCAGTACTTC
>TRBV9|-|-|TRBJ1-1
CASSVISGAAEAFF
TGTGCCAGCAGCGTAATCTCCGGGGCCGCTGAAGCTTTCTTT
>TRBV30|-|-|TRBJ2-3
CAWSQRDTQYF
TGTGCCTGGAGCCAAAGGGATACGCAGTATTTT
>TRBV28|-|TRBD1|TRBJ1-3
CASSPPNRGGGNTIYF
TGTGCCAGCAGTCCCCCAAACAGGGGAGGTGGAAACACCATATATTTT
>TRBV28|few|-|TRBJ1-6
CASSYQDSPLHF
TGTGCCAGCAGTTATCAGGATTCACCCCTCCACTTT
>TRBV30|-|-|TRBJ1-4
CAWSVPETTNEKLFF
TGTGCCTGGAGTGTACCAGAGACAACTAATGAAAAACTGTTTTTT
>TRBV5-3|once|TRBD2|TRBJ2-7
CARSLAASGRALLEQYF
TGTGCCAGAAGCTTGGCGGCTAGCGGGAGGGCCCTGCTCGAGCAGTACTTC
>TRBV2|few|TRBD1|TRBJ1-2
CASSQQGADYGYTF
TGTGCCAGCAGCCAACAGGGGGCCGACTATGGCTACACCTTC
>TRBV14|-|-|TRBJ2-2
CASSPQGTGELFF
TGTGCCAGCAGCCCGCAGGGCACCGGGGAGCTGTTTTTT
>TRBV5-8|once|-|TRBJ1-1
CASSFPARVTEAFF
TGTGCCAGCAGCTTCCCGGCCAGGGTTACTGAAGCTTTCTTT
>TRBV6-5|-|TRBD2|TRBJ2-3
CASRRTSGRADTQYF
TGTGCCAGCAGACGAACTAGCGGGAGGGCAGATACGCAGTATTTT
>TRBV21-1|-|-|TRBJ2-3
CASSASGTQGDTQYF
TGTGCCAGCAGCGCCAGCGGCACCCAAGGAGATACGCAGTATTTT
>TRBV19|-|-|TRBJ1-2
CASSIPGPVGGYTF
TGTGCCAGTAGTATCCCGGGTCCTGTCGGTGGCTACACCTTC
>TRBV7-2|-|TRBD1|TRBJ1-1
CASSSTGTVNTEAFF
TGTGCCAGCAGCTCGACAGGGACGGTGAACACTGAAGCTTTCTTT
>TRBV28|-|TRBD1|TRBJ1-2
CASSLAGTGEDSYTF
TGTGCCAGCAGTTTAGCGGGGACAGGGGAAGATAGCTACACCTTC
>TRBV25-1|once|TRBD1|TRBJ1-2
CASIGDRTNYGYTF
TGTGCCAGCATCGGGGACAGGACGAACTATGGCTACACCTTC
>TRBV7-9|few|TRBD1|TRBJ1-5
CASSLEGANQPQHF
TGTGCCAGCAGCTTAGAGGGGGCTAATCAGCCCCAGCATTTT
>TRBV5-1|-|-|TRBJ2-7
CASSWVYEQYF
TGCGCCAGCAGCTGGGTCTACGAGCAGTACTTC
>TRBV7-2|once|TRBD2|TRBJ2-1
CASSLPAGGNNEQFF
TGTGCCAGCAGCTTACCGGCGGGGGGGAACAATGAGCAGTTCTTC
>TRBV5-6|-|-|TRBJ2-2
CASSLEGNTGELFF
TGTGCCAGCAGCTTGGAGGGGAACACCGGGGAGCTGTTTTTT
>TRBV28|-|-|TRBJ2-1
CASSLQGSYNEQFF
TGTGCCAGCAGTTTACAGGGGTCCTACAATGAGCAGTTCTTC
>TRBV11-2|-|TRBD1|TRBJ2-7
CASSSLKRTGGASYEQYF
TGTGCCAGCAGCTCCCTAAAGCGGACAGGGGGGGCCTCCTACGAGCAGTACTTC
>TRBV28|-|TRBD1|TRBJ1-6
CASSPRQGLNSPLHF
TGTGCCAGCAGTCCGCGACAGGGGTTAAATTCACCCCTCCACTTT
>TRBV14|-|-|TRBJ2-7
CASSQGGPSYEQYF
TGTGCCAGCAGCCAAGGGGGCCCTTCCTACGAGCAGTACTTC
>TRBV14|-|-|TRBJ2-5
CAIGGASETQYF
TGTGCCATAGGGGGGGCTAGCGAGACCCAGTACTTC
>TRBV5-1|-|TRBD1|TRBJ1-1
CASSRGTENTEAFF
TGCGCCAGCAGCAGGGGGACAGAGAACACTGAAGCTTTCTTT
>TRBV7-8|-|-|TRBJ2-7
CASSFGYSSYEQYF
TGTGCCAGCAGCTTTGGGTATAGCTCCTACGAGCAGTACTTC
>TRBV2|-|-|TRBJ2-2
CASSPHPSGELFF
TGTGCCAGCAGTCCTCATCCGAGTGGGGAGCTGTTTTTT
>TRBV19|-|-|TRBJ1-3
CASSMTISGNTIYF
TGTGCCAGTAGTATGACAATCTCTGGAAACACCATATATTTT
>TRBV5-4|-|TRBD2|TRBJ2-1
CASSLELASSYNEQFF
TGTGCCAGCAGCTTGGAACTAGCGAGCTCCTACAATGAGCAGTTCTTC
>TRBV5-4|-|-|TRBJ1-3
CASSLAFGESSGNTIYF
TGTGCCAGCAGCTTGGCCTTCGGGGAGAGCTCTGGAAACACCATATATTTT
>TRBV28|few|-|TRBJ1-5
CASSLGGGFNQPQHF
TGTGCCAGCAGTTTAGGGGGGGGCTTCAATCAGCCCCAGCATTTT
>TRBV7-2|-|TRBD1|TRBJ1-3
CASSLTGGADTIYF
TGTGCCAGCAGCTTGACAGGGGGTGCGGACACCATATATTTT
>TRBV7-2|-|TRBD1|TRBJ1-1
CASSLRGQHTEAFF
TGTGCCAGCAGCTTACGGGGACAGCACACTGAAGCTTTCTTT